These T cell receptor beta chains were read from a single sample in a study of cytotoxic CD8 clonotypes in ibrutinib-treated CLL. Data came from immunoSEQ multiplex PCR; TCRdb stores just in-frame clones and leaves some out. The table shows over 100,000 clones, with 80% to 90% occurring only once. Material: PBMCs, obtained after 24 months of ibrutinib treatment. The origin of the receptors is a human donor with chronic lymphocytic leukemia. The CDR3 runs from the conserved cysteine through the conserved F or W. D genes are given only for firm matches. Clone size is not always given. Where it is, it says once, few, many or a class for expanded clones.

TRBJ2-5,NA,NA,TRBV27,CASSQTGTPQETQYF,TGTGCCAGCAGCCAGACCGGGACACCCCAAGAGACCCAGTACTTC
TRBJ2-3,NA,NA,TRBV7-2,CASSSQRDTQYF,TGTGCCAGCAGCTCGCAACGGGATACGCAGTATTTT
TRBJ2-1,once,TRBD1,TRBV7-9,CASSITGGDEQFF,TGTGCCAGCAGTATCACAGGGGGCGATGAGCAGTTCTTC
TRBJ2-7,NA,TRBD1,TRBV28,CASSSWARTGGSYEQYF,TGTGCCAGCAGTTCCTGGGCCCGGACAGGCGGCTCCTACGAGCAGTACTTC
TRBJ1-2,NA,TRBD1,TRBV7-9,CASSLEGAGYTF,TGTGCCAGCAGCTTAGAGGGGGCAGGCTACACCTTC
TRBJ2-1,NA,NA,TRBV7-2,CASSLWDVDEQFF,TGTGCCAGCAGCCTCTGGGATGTGGATGAGCAGTTCTTC
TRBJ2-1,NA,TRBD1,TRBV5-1,CASNPEGQGFHEQFF,TGCGCCAGCAATCCCGAGGGACAGGGGTTCCATGAGCAGTTCTTC
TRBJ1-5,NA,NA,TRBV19,CASMRRVDEPQHF,TGTGCCAGTATGAGGAGGGTCGATGAGCCCCAGCATTTT
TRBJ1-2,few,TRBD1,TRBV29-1,CSVSRDRFQGYTF,TGCAGCGTAAGCCGGGACAGGTTTCAAGGCTACACCTTC
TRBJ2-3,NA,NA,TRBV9,CASSDPAGPTDTQYF,TGTGCCAGCAGCGACCCAGCGGGCCCAACAGATACGCAGTATTTT
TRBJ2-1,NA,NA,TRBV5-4,CASSLASTANEQFF,TGTGCCAGCAGCTTGGCCTCAACAGCGAATGAGCAGTTCTTC
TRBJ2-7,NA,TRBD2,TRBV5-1,CASSLGLAGDEQYF,TGCGCCAGCAGCCTGGGACTAGCGGGGGACGAGCAGTACTTC
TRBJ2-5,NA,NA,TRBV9,CASSPATVTQETQYF,TGTGCCAGCAGCCCGGCGACAGTTACCCAAGAGACCCAGTACTTC
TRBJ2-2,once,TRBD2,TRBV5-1,CASSLGNSGAGELFF,TGCGCCAGCAGCTTGGGAAATAGCGGGGCCGGGGAGCTGTTTTTT
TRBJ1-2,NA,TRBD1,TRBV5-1,CASSLNRGEDGYTF,TGCGCCAGCAGCTTGAACAGGGGGGAGGATGGCTACACCTTC
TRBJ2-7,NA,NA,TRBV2,CASSRLNEQYF,TGTGCCAGCTCCCGGTTGAACGAGCAGTACTTC
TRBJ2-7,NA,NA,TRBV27,CASSSLGIPHSYEQYF,TGTGCCAGCAGTTCCCTAGGGATTCCCCACTCCTACGAGCAGTACTTC
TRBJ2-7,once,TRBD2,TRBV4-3,CASSQRTSGGYEQYF,TGCGCCAGCAGCCAGCGGACTAGCGGGGGGTACGAGCAGTACTTC
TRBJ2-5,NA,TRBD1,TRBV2,CASSSYRGETQYF,TGTGCCAGCAGCTCTTACAGGGGCGAAACCCAGTACTTC
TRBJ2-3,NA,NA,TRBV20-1,CSGGLTDTQYF,TGCAGTGGGGGTCTCACAGATACGCAGTATTTT
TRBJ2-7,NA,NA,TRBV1,CTSSQGLHTYEQYF,TGCACCAGCAGCCAAGGACTCCATACCTACGAGCAGTACTTC
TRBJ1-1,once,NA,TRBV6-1,CASSELRGAEAFF,TGTGCCAGCAGTGAATTGCGGGGGGCCGAAGCTTTCTTT
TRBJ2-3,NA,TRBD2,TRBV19,CASSKPSGRSTDTQYF,TGTGCCAGTAGTAAGCCTAGCGGGAGGAGCACAGATACGCAGTATTTT
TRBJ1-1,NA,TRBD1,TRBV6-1,CASRGTGRNTEAFF,TGTGCCAGCAGGGGGACAGGGCGAAACACTGAAGCTTTCTTT
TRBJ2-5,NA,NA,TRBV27,CASSLTGLALGTQYF,TGTGCCAGCAGTTTAACGGGGCTGGCTCTCGGGACCCAGTACTTC
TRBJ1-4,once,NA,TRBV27,CASSPHRQGEKLFF,TGTGCCAGCAGTCCCCATCGGCAGGGGGAAAAACTGTTTTTT
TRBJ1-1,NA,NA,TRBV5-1,CASSLELLGMNTEAFF,TGCGCCAGCAGCTTGGAACTTTTGGGCATGAACACTGAAGCTTTCTTT
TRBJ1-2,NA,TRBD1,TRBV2,CASSPTGAANTYGYTF,TGTGCCAGCAGTCCGACAGGGGCCGCGAATACCTATGGCTACACCTTC
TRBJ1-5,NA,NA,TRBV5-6,CASSPGVGDVQPQHF,TGTGCCAGCAGCCCGGGGGTGGGCGACGTTCAGCCCCAGCATTTT
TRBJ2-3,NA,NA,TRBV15,CATSRDRTGPDTQYF,TGTGCCACCAGCAGAGATCGCACAGGGCCAGATACGCAGTATTTT
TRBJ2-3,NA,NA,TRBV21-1,CASSMGAAPDTQYF,TGTGCCAGCAGCATGGGGGCAGCGCCAGATACGCAGTATTTT
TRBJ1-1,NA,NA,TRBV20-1,CSAILNLWAFF,TGCAGTGCTATACTGAACCTCTGGGCTTTCTTT
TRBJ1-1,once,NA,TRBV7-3,CASSFRENTEAFF,TGTGCCAGCAGCTTTCGGGAGAACACTGAAGCTTTCTTT
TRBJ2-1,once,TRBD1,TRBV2,CASRSTGGSYNEQFF,TGTGCCAGCAGGTCCACAGGGGGCTCCTACAATGAGCAGTTCTTC
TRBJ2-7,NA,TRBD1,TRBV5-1,CASSASRLFRDRISYEQYF,TGCGCCAGCAGCGCGAGCAGGCTATTCCGGGACAGGATCTCCTACGAGCAGTACTTC
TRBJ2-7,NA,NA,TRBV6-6,CASTYVGGPGYEQYF,TGTGCCAGCACCTACGTGGGCGGGCCAGGCTACGAGCAGTACTTC
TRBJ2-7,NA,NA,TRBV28,CASTSSGTDGWEQYF,TGTGCCAGCACCTCCTCCGGGACTGATGGTTGGGAGCAGTACTTC
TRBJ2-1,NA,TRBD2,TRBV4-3,CASSQEARGGRGEQFF,TGCGCCAGCAGCCAAGAGGCGCGGGGGGGCCGTGGTGAGCAGTTCTTC
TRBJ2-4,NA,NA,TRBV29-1,CSGRSGQAKNIQYF,TGCAGCGGCCGATCTGGACAGGCCAAAAACATTCAGTACTTC
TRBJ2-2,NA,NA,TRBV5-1,CASSPPWAANTGELFF,TGCGCCAGCAGTCCCCCGTGGGCCGCGAACACCGGGGAGCTGTTTTTT
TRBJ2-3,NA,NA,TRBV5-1,CASSTDSPDPTDTQYF,TGCGCCAGCAGCACTGACTCCCCGGACCCCACAGATACGCAGTATTTT
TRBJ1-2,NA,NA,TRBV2,CASSYTDRNYGYTF,TGTGCCAGCAGTTATACAGACAGAAACTATGGCTACACCTTC
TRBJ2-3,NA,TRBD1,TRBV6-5,CASSKTGVTDTQYF,TGTGCCAGCAGTAAGACAGGGGTGACAGATACGCAGTATTTT
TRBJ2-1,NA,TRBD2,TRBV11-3,CASSPSASGFYEQFF,TGTGCCAGCAGCCCCTCGGCTAGCGGGTTCTATGAGCAGTTCTTC
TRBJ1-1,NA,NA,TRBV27,CASSLSGGLEGFF,TGTGCCAGCAGTTTATCCGGGGGACTTGAGGGTTTCTTT
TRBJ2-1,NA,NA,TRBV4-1,CASSPVRAANEQFF,TGCGCCAGCAGCCCAGTAAGGGCGGCCAATGAGCAGTTCTTC
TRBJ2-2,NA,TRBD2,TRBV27,CASSEPGLAATGELFF,TGTGCCAGCAGTGAACCGGGACTAGCTGCGACCGGGGAGCTGTTTTTT
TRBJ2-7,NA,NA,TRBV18,CASSRKSDSPYEQYF,TGTGCCAGCTCACGAAAATCTGACAGCCCCTACGAGCAGTACTTC
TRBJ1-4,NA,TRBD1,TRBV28,CASSRDRGRTNEKLFF,TGTGCCAGCAGCCGGGACAGGGGGAGGACTAATGAAAAACTGTTTTTT
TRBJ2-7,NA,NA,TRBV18,CASSPGVFSYEQYF,TGTGCCAGCTCACCGGGAGTTTTCTCCTACGAGCAGTACTTC
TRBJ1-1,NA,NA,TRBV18,CASSPLGRGVMNTEAFF,TGTGCCAGCTCACCCCTAGGAAGGGGCGTAATGAACACTGAAGCTTTCTTT
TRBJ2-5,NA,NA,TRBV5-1,CASSLSGPETQYF,TGCGCCAGCAGCTTGAGCGGGCCAGAGACCCAGTACTTC
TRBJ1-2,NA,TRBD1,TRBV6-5,CASSPGQGVNYGYTF,TGTGCCAGCAGTCCGGGACAGGGGGTTAACTATGGCTACACCTTC
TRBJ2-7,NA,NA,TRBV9,CASSVASGGWYEQYF,TGTGCCAGCAGCGTAGCTTCCGGGGGCTGGTACGAGCAGTACTTC
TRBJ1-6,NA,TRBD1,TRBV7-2,CASSRQGSSPLHF,TGTGCCAGCAGCCGACAGGGATCATCACCCCTCCACTTT
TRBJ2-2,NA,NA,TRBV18,CASIKEATGRNTGELFF,TGTGCCAGCATTAAGGAGGCCACGGGTCGGAACACCGGGGAGCTGTTTTTT
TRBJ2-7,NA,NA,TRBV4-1,CASSPGVGYPYEQYF,TGCGCCAGCAGCCCGGGCGTCGGTTACCCCTACGAGCAGTACTTC
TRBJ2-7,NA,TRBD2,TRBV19,CASSIRASGTYEQYF,TGTGCCAGTAGTATCCGGGCTAGCGGGACCTACGAGCAGTACTTC
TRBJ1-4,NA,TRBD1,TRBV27,CASSKDRVKDEKLFF,TGTGCCAGCAGCAAGGACAGGGTTAAGGATGAAAAACTGTTTTTT
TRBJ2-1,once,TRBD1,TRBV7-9,CASKPGQGANNEQFF,TGTGCCAGCAAACCCGGACAGGGGGCAAACAATGAGCAGTTCTTC